These T cell receptor beta chains were read from a single sample in a study of shared clonotypes between healthy human individuals. The repertoire was sequenced with immunoSEQ multiplex PCR; TCRdb's copy has only in-frame clones and lacks some. Among about 2.1 million clones listed, more than 85% were seen once. The sequencing input was naive CD8+ T cells from PBMCs. The receptors shown here come from a young man in good health. Some clones in this sample may be carry-over from other donors' samples. CDR3s include the opening cysteine and the closing phenylalanine or tryptophan. The D gene is left open where the match is weak. For some rows the clone size is stated as once, few or many, or as a class when expanded; others skip it.

v_call: TRBV29-1
d_call: TRBD1
clone_size: NA
j_call: TRBJ2-2
cdr3_nt: TGCAGCGGATTAACAGGGGCCGGGGAGCTGTTTTTT
cdr3_aa: CSGLTGAGELFF

v_call: TRBV28
d_call: NA
clone_size: NA
j_call: TRBJ1-1
cdr3_nt: TGTGCCAGCAGTTTCCGGGGCGGGGGCACTGAAGCTTTCTTT
cdr3_aa: CASSFRGGGTEAFF

v_call: TRBV15
d_call: TRBD2
clone_size: NA
j_call: TRBJ2-7
cdr3_nt: TGTGCCACCAGCAGGGAGCGGGAGTTTGACGAGCAGTACTTC
cdr3_aa: CATSREREFDEQYF

v_call: TRBV27
d_call: TRBD1
clone_size: NA
j_call: TRBJ1-2
cdr3_nt: TGTGCCAGCAGTTCCTCTAATACCCCGGGACAGCTCAACTATGGCTACACCTTC
cdr3_aa: CASSSSNTPGQLNYGYTF

v_call: TRBV11-2
d_call: TRBD2
clone_size: NA
j_call: TRBJ2-5
cdr3_nt: TGTGCCAGCAGCCTAGGAGCCGGGAGGGCAGAGACCCAGTACTTC
cdr3_aa: CASSLGAGRAETQYF

v_call: TRBV4-3
d_call: NA
clone_size: NA
j_call: TRBJ2-1
cdr3_nt: TGCGCCAGCAGCCGAGGCGGGGAGCTAGGAGGGAATGAGCAGTTCTTC
cdr3_aa: CASSRGGELGGNEQFF

v_call: TRBV4-1
d_call: NA
clone_size: NA
j_call: TRBJ1-4
cdr3_nt: TGCGCCAGCAGCCAGAGGAGTATGCGGGAAAAACTGTTTTTT
cdr3_aa: CASSQRSMREKLFF

v_call: TRBV4-3
d_call: TRBD2
clone_size: NA
j_call: TRBJ2-7
cdr3_nt: TGCGCCAGCAGCCAAGACGCGGTAGCGGGAGAATACGAGCAGTACTTC
cdr3_aa: CASSQDAVAGEYEQYF

v_call: TRBV14
d_call: NA
clone_size: NA
j_call: TRBJ1-1
cdr3_nt: TGTGCCAGCAGCCAACCCGGGACACTGAACACTGAAGCTTTCTTT
cdr3_aa: CASSQPGTLNTEAFF

v_call: TRBV7-2
d_call: TRBD1
clone_size: once
j_call: TRBJ1-4
cdr3_nt: TGTGCCAGCAGGTTAGGACAGGGCCCTGCTGCAACTAATGAAAAACTGTTTTTT
cdr3_aa: CASRLGQGPAATNEKLFF

v_call: TRBV9
d_call: TRBD2
clone_size: NA
j_call: TRBJ2-1
cdr3_nt: TGTGCCAGCAGCGTAGAACTAGCGGGAGGCGACAATGAGCAGTTCTTC
cdr3_aa: CASSVELAGGDNEQFF

v_call: TRBV25-1
d_call: NA
clone_size: NA
j_call: TRBJ2-5
cdr3_nt: TGTGCCAGCTCTTCTAGGGGAAGCCAAGAGACCCAGTACTTC
cdr3_aa: CASSSRGSQETQYF

v_call: TRBV27
d_call: NA
clone_size: once
j_call: TRBJ2-7
cdr3_nt: TGTGCCAGCAGTCAGACAGTTTCACATTACGAGCAGTACTTC
cdr3_aa: CASSQTVSHYEQYF

v_call: TRBV7-9
d_call: NA
clone_size: NA
j_call: TRBJ2-7
cdr3_nt: TGTGCCAGCAGCCTCCCGGGGGCGGGCTCCTACGAGCAGTACTTC
cdr3_aa: CASSLPGAGSYEQYF

v_call: TRBV30
d_call: NA
clone_size: NA
j_call: TRBJ2-1
cdr3_nt: TGTGCCTGGAGTGTTGGAAACAATGAGCAGTTCTTC
cdr3_aa: CAWSVGNNEQFF

v_call: TRBV28
d_call: NA
clone_size: NA
j_call: TRBJ1-4
cdr3_nt: TGTGCCAGCAGTCGCCGAAAAACTAATGAAAAACTGTTTTTT
cdr3_aa: CASSRRKTNEKLFF

v_call: TRBV9
d_call: NA
clone_size: NA
j_call: TRBJ2-1
cdr3_nt: TGTGCCAGCAGCCCGAAGGTCGGGGCCCCTAATGAGCAGTTCTTC
cdr3_aa: CASSPKVGAPNEQFF

v_call: TRBV5-6
d_call: TRBD2
clone_size: NA
j_call: TRBJ2-7
cdr3_nt: TGTGCCAGCAGCTTAACTAGCGCGTCCTACGAGCAGTACTTC
cdr3_aa: CASSLTSASYEQYF

v_call: TRBV28
d_call: NA
clone_size: NA
j_call: TRBJ2-5
cdr3_nt: TGTGCCAGCAGTTTAGTGGGGTACCAAGAGACCCAGTACTTC
cdr3_aa: CASSLVGYQETQYF

v_call: TRBV28
d_call: NA
clone_size: NA
j_call: TRBJ1-2
cdr3_nt: TGTGCCAGCAGTTTAACCCGGGGGGTCCTCTATGGCTACACCTTC
cdr3_aa: CASSLTRGVLYGYTF

v_call: TRBV19
d_call: NA
clone_size: NA
j_call: TRBJ2-7
cdr3_nt: TGTGCCAGTAGGGGGGACCCGAGACCCTACGAGCAGTACTTC
cdr3_aa: CASRGDPRPYEQYF

v_call: TRBV25-1
d_call: TRBD1
clone_size: NA
j_call: TRBJ2-5
cdr3_nt: TGTGCCAGCAGTGGAATGGGACAGCAAGAGACCCAGTACTTC
cdr3_aa: CASSGMGQQETQYF

v_call: TRBV15
d_call: NA
clone_size: once
j_call: TRBJ2-2
cdr3_nt: TGTGCCACCAGCAGAGATGCGGGGACCGGGGAGCTGTTTTTT
cdr3_aa: CATSRDAGTGELFF

v_call: TRBV6-1
d_call: TRBD2
clone_size: NA
j_call: TRBJ2-5
cdr3_nt: TGTGCCAGCCAACGCCTACTGGCGGGAGGAGAGACCCAGTACTTC
cdr3_aa: CASQRLLAGGETQYF

v_call: TRBV6-6
d_call: NA
clone_size: NA
j_call: TRBJ2-4
cdr3_nt: TGTGCCAGCAGGGGCCGGGACACAGAGAACATTCAGTACTTC
cdr3_aa: CASRGRDTENIQYF

v_call: TRBV5-1
d_call: NA
clone_size: NA
j_call: TRBJ1-1
cdr3_nt: TGCGCCAGCAGGGTCATGTTGAACACTGAAGCTTTCTTT
cdr3_aa: CASRVMLNTEAFF

v_call: TRBV23-1
d_call: NA
clone_size: NA
j_call: TRBJ1-1
cdr3_nt: TGCGCCAGCAGTCAATCTGGAAGCCGAAGGGAAGCTTTCTTT
cdr3_aa: CASSQSGSRREAFF

v_call: TRBV4-3
d_call: TRBD1
clone_size: once
j_call: TRBJ1-1
cdr3_nt: TGCGCCAGCAGCCACGGATTCGGGACAGATAACACTGAAGCTTTCTTT
cdr3_aa: CASSHGFGTDNTEAFF

v_call: TRBV4-2
d_call: NA
clone_size: once
j_call: TRBJ2-7
cdr3_nt: TGTGCCAGCAGCCAAGTTGCGGGGACCCCCTACGAGCAGTACTTC
cdr3_aa: CASSQVAGTPYEQYF

v_call: TRBV7-9
d_call: NA
clone_size: NA
j_call: TRBJ2-3
cdr3_nt: TGTGCCAGCAGCTTACTTGGCGGGATCGCCATATTAGATACGCAGTATTTT
cdr3_aa: CASSLLGGIAILDTQYF